This TCR beta chain was retrieved from a study of shared clonotypes between healthy human individuals. The CDR3 loop spans 14 amino acids. With V trimmed by 5 bases and J by 2 bases, 1 base remained unmatched. CDR1 and CDR2 (germline): GTSNPN, SVGIG (reference sequence). The data were produced by immunoSEQ multiplex PCR, yet TCRdb's version contains in-frame clones alone and is incomplete. The top ten hold 1% to 1.5% of the sample, which has over a million clones, roughly 95% seen once. The chain employs TRBV30 and TRBJ2-1; 12 positions agree with TRBD2. Sequencing was done on a sample of naive CD4+ T cells sorted from blood. Subset described: CD45RA+ positively selected. The clonotype originates from a man aged 25-45 years in good health. The CDR3 DNA sequence: TGTGCCTGGTCTAGCGGGAGGGCCTACAATGAGCAGTTCTTC. It yields the protein CAWSSGRAYNEQFF. Full variable domain (rest looked up from reference TRBV30 and TRBJ2-1): SQTIHQWPATLVQPVGSPLSLECTVEGTSNPNLYWYRQAAGRGLQLLFYSVGIGQISSEVPQNLSASRPQDRQFILSSKKLLLSDSGFYLCAWSSGRAYNEQFFGPGTRLTVL.